Below are 18 T cell receptor beta chains sequenced from a single sample in a study of blood T cell repertoires in COVID-19. The table came from immunoSEQ multiplex PCR; TCRdb's copy has only in-frame clones and leaves some out. Counted here are a few hundred thousand clones, around 81% occurring once; the ten biggest clones make up about 3%. The specimen sequenced was PBMCs or T cells enriched from blood (not recorded which). These receptors originate from a man between 45 and 60 years old who had recovered from COVID-19.

This chain links TRBV6-5 with TRBJ2-7, with TRBD1 matching 8 bases. Per germline, CDR1 MNHEY and CDR2 SVGAGI. This CDR3 spans 13 amino acids. The junction had 4 bases not matched to a gene; V was cut back by 6 bases and J by 3 bases. The CDR3 loop reads CASSRDRYYEQYF. Written as DNA, the CDR3 is TGTGCCAGCAGCCGGGACAGGTACTACGAGCAGTACTTC.

The V call is TRBV29-1, the J call TRBJ2-3, with D perhaps TRBD1 (5 bases). The CDR3 spans 13 residues. CDR1 is SQVTM, CDR2 ANQGSEA, per germline. The V and J ends lost 7 bases and 6 bases respectively, with 17 bases between them. CDR3 coding DNA: TGCAGCGCTGGGGCACAGATGACGGATACGCAGTATTTT. Its protein is CSAGAQMTDTQYF.

This sequence joins TRBV18 and TRBJ2-1, with a weak D call TRBD1 (6 bases). V was cut by 5 bases and J by 6 bases, with 17 bases left in between. Germline V gene lookup returns CDR1 KGHSH and CDR2 LQKENI. The CDR3 spans 15 residues. This CDR3 reads CASSFEGHSLNEQFF. Here the CDR3 DNA reads TGTGCCAGCTCATTCGAGGGACATAGCCTCAATGAGCAGTTCTTC.

This chain uses TRBV5-4 with TRBJ2-7, with TRBD1 as a possible D gene (6 bases). The V end was cut by 4 bases, the J end by 3 bases, with 14 bases between. Germline lookup yields CDR1 SGHNT and CDR2 YYREEE (reference sequence). The CDR3 is 14 residues long. CDR3 sequence (DNA): TGTGCCAGCAGCCAAACGGGACAAAGCTACGAGCAGTACTTC. The encoded protein is CASSQTGQSYEQYF.

CDR3 sequence (DNA): TGTGCCAGCAGTCGAACAGGGGTAGGTAGTTGGCCCCAGCATTTT. This encodes CASSRTGVGSWPQHF. The chain links TRBV27 to TRBJ1-5; 7 bases match TRBD1. CDR3 length: 15 residues. Germline loops: CDR1 MNHEY, CDR2 SMNVEV (reference sequence). The J segment lost 9 bases and the V segment lost 5 bases, leaving 13 bases of the junction unmatched.

The V and J genes are TRBV12-3 or TRBV12-4 and TRBJ1-6, with a possible D match to TRBD1 (5 bases). Trimming removed 8 bases at V and 10 bases at J, with 15 bases between. There are 13 residues in the CDR3. The CDR3 is CASSRAGRSPLHF. The CDR3 coding sequence is TGTGCCAGCTCCAGGGCTGGAAGGTCACCCCTCCACTTT.

This clone has just a few counts. The genes are TRBV5-4 and TRBJ1-3; TRBD1 aligns across 9 bases. V shed 4 bases and J 0 bases; nucleotides not matched to a gene: 8. The CDR3 length is 17 residues. Germline V CDR1 and CDR2: SGHNT, YYREEE (reference sequence). The CDR3 DNA is TGTGCCAGCAGCCCGGGGGGACAGGGCCTCTCTGGAAACACCATATATTTT. Protein: CASSPGGQGLSGNTIYF.

This chain connects TRBV6-5 to TRBJ2-7, with 8 bases that match TRBD1. CDR1 is MNHEY, CDR2 SVGAGI, per germline. There are 14 residues in the CDR3. V lost 6 bases to trimming and J lost 2 bases; unmatched junction nucleotides: 6. The DNA of the CDR3 is TGTGCCAGCAGATATGACAGGGGCCCCTACGAGCAGTACTTC. Translated, it gives CASRYDRGPYEQYF.

The chain has TRBV5-1 and TRBJ2-1; 11 nucleotides agree with TRBD2. CDR3 length: 16 residues. Germline CDR1 SGHRS, CDR2 YFSETQ. V was pared by 0 bases and J by 1 base, with 0 bases of the junction left unmatched. Here the CDR3 reads CASSLVAGGSYNEQFF. The CDR3 bases are TGCGCCAGCAGCTTGGTAGCGGGGGGGTCCTACAATGAGCAGTTCTTC.

This clone has only a few counts. V usage is TRBV5-1 and J usage is TRBJ1-2; TRBD1 is a possible D gene (5 bases). CDR1 SGHRS and CDR2 YFSETQ come from the germline V gene. The CDR3 length is 14 residues. V dropped 6 bases and J dropped 0 bases, with 12 bases sitting between them. CDR3 region: CASNEGTSNYGYTF. The DNA of the CDR3 is TGCGCCAGCAACGAGGGGACTTCTAACTATGGCTACACCTTC.

The rearrangement joins TRBV2 to TRBJ2-7, with a weak D call TRBD2 (6 bases). This CDR3 spans 13 amino acids. The germline V gene encodes CDR1 SNHLY and CDR2 FYNNEI. V lost 10 bases and J lost 5, with 18 bases in between. The CDR3: CATAEGRGNEQYF. The CDR3 nucleotides are TGTGCCACCGCGGAGGGGCGGGGTAACGAGCAGTACTTC.

This sequence joins TRBV7-2 and TRBJ1-2; no clear D gene. The germline V gene has CDR1 SGHTA and CDR2 FQGNSA. The CDR3 contains 14 residues. Trimming shortened V by 0 bases and J by 5 bases, and 10 bases separated the two germline ends. The CDR3 loop is CASSLARHLYGYTF. The CDR3 DNA follows: TGTGCCAGCAGCTTAGCCAGACACCTTTATGGCTACACCTTC.

The chain employs TRBV18 and TRBJ2-1; 8 nucleotides line up with TRBD2. The germline V gene encodes CDR1 KGHSH and CDR2 LQKENI. The length of the CDR3 is 16 residues. Germline trimming cut 3 bases from V and 3 bases from J; bases unmatched to any gene: 7. The CDR3 DNA reads TGTGCCAGCTCACCGCGGACTAGCCCGATCTACAATGAGCAGTTCTTC. Translating it yields CASSPRTSPIYNEQFF. Complete variable domain (other parts from reference TRBV18 and TRBJ2-1): NAGVMQNPRHLVRRRGQEARLRCSPMKGHSHVYWYRQLPEEGLKFMVYLQKENIIDESGMPKERFSAEFPKEGPSILRIQQVVRGDSAAYFCASSPRTSPIYNEQFFGPGTRLTVL.

The chain employs TRBV30 and TRBJ2-7; perhaps TRBD1 as D (5 bases). CDR1 GTSNPN and CDR2 SVGIG come from the germline V gene (reference sequence). This CDR3 spans 15 amino acids. V lost 0 bases to trimming and J lost 1 base, with 13 bases between them. The CDR3 region is CAWSVRPDRSYEQYF. CDR3 sequence (DNA): TGTGCCTGGAGTGTAAGACCCGACAGATCCTACGAGCAGTACTTC.

The chain combines TRBV29-1 with TRBJ2-1; TRBD2 aligns across 15 bases. The V and J ends lost 5 bases and 4 bases, in that order; junction bases with no gene match: 3. Germline V lookup: CDR1 SQVTM, CDR2 ANQGSEA. This CDR3 contains 15 residues. CDR3 bases: TGCAGCGTTCCCGGACTAGCGGGAGGGTACAATGAGCAGTTCTTC. Its translation: CSVPGLAGGYNEQFF.

The chain carries TRBV25-1 and TRBJ2-2; possibly TRBD2 for D (7 bases). The CDR3 runs 18 residues. Germline V lookup: CDR1 MGHDK, CDR2 SYGVNS. The germline V and J ends were trimmed by 2 bases and 3 bases, with 19 bases remaining between them. The CDR3 loop is CASSEMRGGQPYTGELFF. The CDR3 region has the DNA TGTGCCAGCAGTGAAATGAGGGGGGGACAACCCTACACCGGGGAGCTGTTTTTT.

The V and J genes are TRBV7-8 and TRBJ2-3; a possible D gene is TRBD2 (5 bases). CDR1 is SGHVS and CDR2 is FQNEAQ in the germline V gene. This CDR3 has 15 amino acids. V was cut by 10 bases and J by 2 bases, with 19 bases left in between. CDR3 in amino acids: CATLPGGGPTDTQYF. In nucleotides, the CDR3 is TGTGCCACCCTGCCTGGAGGAGGCCCCACAGATACGCAGTATTTT.

V is TRBV29-1 and J is TRBJ2-2; possible D gene TRBD1, 5 bases. This CDR3 has 13 amino acids. The germline gives CDR1 SQVTM, CDR2 ANQGSEA. Trimming cost V 4 bases and J 2 bases, with 8 bases left between them. CDR3 loop: CSVARANTGELFF. The CDR3 DNA reads TGCAGCGTTGCCAGGGCAAACACCGGGGAGCTGTTTTTT.